Below are 17 T cell receptor beta chains sequenced from a single sample in a study of T cell responses to AZD1222 COVID-19 vaccine. TCRdb's table, derived via immunoSEQ multiplex PCR, lists solely in-frame clones and lacks some. The sample consists of tens of thousands of clones, around 90% of them appearing once. Sequencing used peripheral blood, obtained on day 0 of AZD1222 vaccination. The source is an adult in good health.

The chain carries TRBV7-9 and TRBJ2-2, with D hard to call. The CDR3 has 15 amino acids. Per germline, CDR1 SEHNR and CDR2 FQNEAQ (reference sequence). The germline V and J ends were trimmed by 7 bases and 4 bases, with 16 bases remaining between them. The CDR3 protein is CASIPPNGPTGELFF. The CDR3 DNA is TGTGCCAGCATTCCTCCGAACGGACCCACCGGGGAGCTGTTTTTT.

V and J are TRBV6-1 and TRBJ1-1; D is perhaps TRBD1 (5 bases). Trimming pared 2 bases from V and 2 bases from J, leaving 6 bases between. The CDR3 runs to 13 residues. Germline loops: CDR1 MNHNS, CDR2 SASEGT. CDR3 loop: CASSEQGNTEAFF. Written as DNA, the CDR3 is TGTGCCAGCAGTGAACAGGGAAACACTGAAGCTTTCTTT.

The chain links TRBV15 to TRBJ2-7, with TRBD1 as a possible D gene (6 bases). Per germline, CDR1 LNHNV and CDR2 YYDKDF (reference sequence). The CDR3 is 13 amino acids. Trimming removed 5 bases at V and 2 bases at J, with 10 bases between. CDR3 in DNA: TGTGCCACCAGCCGGGACACAGCCTACGAGCAGTACTTC. Translated, it gives CATSRDTAYEQYF.

The rearrangement uses TRBV28 and TRBJ1-1; D is possibly TRBD1 (6 bases). The germline gives CDR1 MDHEN, CDR2 SYDVKM. V gave up 3 bases and J gave up 3 bases, with 11 bases separating them. The CDR3 consists of 14 residues. The DNA of the CDR3 is TGTGCCAGCAGTTTCCTTAGGGGGGACACTGAAGCTTTCTTT. This encodes CASSFLRGDTEAFF. Supplemented by reference TRBV28 and TRBJ1-1, the full variable domain reads DVKVTQSSRYLVKRTGEKVFLECVQDMDHENMFWYRQDPGLGLRLIYFSYDVKMKEKGDIPEGYSVSREKKERFSLILESASTNQTSMYLCASSFLRGDTEAFFGQGTRLTVV.

The chain employs TRBV18 and TRBJ1-3; D is unclear. Germline values: CDR1 KGHSH, CDR2 LQKENI. CDR3 length equals 17 residues. Deletions cut 1 base from V and 0 bases from J, with 13 bases between. CDR3 nucleotide sequence: TGTGCCAGCTCACCACAGGTCGTCGGGGACTCTGGAAACACCATATATTTT. Its translation is CASSPQVVGDSGNTIYF.

The chain is built from TRBV19 and TRBJ1-6, with 10 nucleotides matching TRBD1. Germline V gives CDR1 LNHDA, CDR2 SQIVND (reference sequence). CDR3 length equals 16 residues. Trimming took 5 bases from V and 2 from J; bases not matched to a gene: 3. The CDR3 region is CASSGTGEAYNSPLHF. CDR3 nucleotides: TGTGCCAGTAGTGGGACAGGGGAAGCCTATAATTCACCCCTCCACTTT. The full variable domain, rest sourced from reference TRBV19 and TRBJ1-6, is DGGITQSPKYLFRKEGQNVTLSCEQNLNHDAMYWYRQDPGQGLRLIYYSQIVNDFQKGDIAEGYSVSREKKESFPLTVTSAQKNPTAFYLCASSGTGEAYNSPLHFGNGTRLTVT.

The chain's CDR3 is CASSLLQSSQPQHF. Written as DNA, the CDR3 is TGTGCCAGCAGCTTACTACAGTCGTCGCAGCCCCAGCATTTT. The chain employs TRBV7-6 and TRBJ1-5; D call uncertain. Germline V CDR1 and CDR2: SGHVS, FNYEAQ. The germline V and J ends were trimmed by 2 bases and 7 bases, with 12 bases remaining between them. The CDR3 is made up of 14 amino acids.

V is TRBV27 and J is TRBJ2-4; D not certain. CDR3 size: 12 residues. Between the trimmed V and J ends, which lost 6 bases and 8 bases, there was a span of 11 bases. CDR1 is MNHEY, CDR2 SMNVEV, per germline (reference sequence). CDR3 in amino acids: CASRTGLDIQYF. Written as DNA, the CDR3 is TGTGCCAGCAGAACGGGTTTGGACATTCAGTACTTC.

There are a few counts of this clone. The identical CDR3 is also encoded by other nucleotide sequences in the sample. The chain employs TRBV7-9 and TRBJ1-1; possibly TRBD1 for D (6 bases). This CDR3 is 14 amino acids long. Per the germline V gene, CDR1 is SEHNR and CDR2 is FQNEAQ (reference sequence). Trimming took 2 bases from V and 1 from J, leaving 8 bases between them. DNA for the CDR3: TGTGCCAGCAGCTTATCACAGGGGAACACTGAAGCTTTCTTT. The encoded protein is CASSLSQGNTEAFF.

The rearrangement joins TRBV4-1 to TRBJ1-5; 7 positions agree with TRBD1. Trimming cost V 4 bases and J 7 bases; bases outside gene matches: 7. Germline V gives CDR1 MGHRA, CDR2 YSYEKL. The length of the CDR3 is 14 residues. Here the CDR3 reads CASSPGTGAQPQHF. CDR3 bases: TGCGCCAGCAGCCCGGGCACAGGGGCCCAGCCCCAGCATTTT.

The V gene is TRBV29-1, the J gene TRBJ1-1, with no clear D. The germline V gene encodes CDR1 SQVTM and CDR2 ANQGSEA. The CDR3 runs to 11 residues. The V gene lost 2 bases and the J gene lost 10 bases, with 11 bases spanning the gap. The chain's CDR3 is CSVESLKGAFF. Here the CDR3 DNA reads TGCAGCGTTGAAAGCCTAAAGGGAGCTTTCTTT.

The chain employs TRBV11-2 and TRBJ1-1; D unresolved. The ends were cut back, 4 bases at V and 6 bases at J, with 12 bases in the middle. Germline loops: CDR1 SGHAT, CDR2 FQNNGV. This CDR3 region has 13 residues. The CDR3 region has the DNA TGTGCCAGCAGCTATACCAGTAGACCTGAAGCTTTCTTT. Residues: CASSYTSRPEAFF.

The rearrangement links TRBV19 to TRBJ1-5, with a tentative D call TRBD1 (5 bases). Trimming took off 1 base at V and 3 bases at J, with 10 bases between the two ends. The CDR3 spans 15 residues. Germline CDR1 LNHDA, CDR2 SQIVND (reference sequence). This CDR3 is CASSIGTGVNQPQHF. The CDR3, as DNA: TGTGCCAGTAGTATAGGCACGGGGGTCAATCAGCCCCAGCATTTT.

The gene calls are TRBV5-1 and TRBJ1-4; D is uncertain. The CDR3 spans 16 residues. Per germline, CDR1 SGHRS and CDR2 YFSETQ. V lost 0 bases and J 3 bases, leaving 12 bases between the germline ends. CDR3 in amino acids: CASSLGSGRANEKLFF. Here the CDR3 DNA reads TGCGCCAGCAGCTTGGGGTCCGGGCGTGCTAATGAAAAACTGTTTTTT.

This clone came up once. V usage is TRBV11-2 and J usage is TRBJ1-1; no definite D call. The CDR3 has 13 residues. Trimming removed 2 bases at V and 5 bases at J, with 9 bases between. CDR1 and CDR2 (germline): SGHAT, FQNNGV. CDR3 residues: CASSLRIGTEAFF. CDR3 nucleotide sequence: TGTGCCAGCAGCTTAAGGATAGGTACTGAAGCTTTCTTT.

The chain's CDR3 is CASSPTGQGGTEAFF. The CDR3 DNA follows: TGTGCCAGCAGTCCTACCGGACAGGGAGGCACTGAAGCTTTCTTT. The chain recombines TRBV6-5 with TRBJ1-1, with 8 bases that match TRBD1. V was pared by 5 bases and J by 4 bases, with 9 bases of the junction left unmatched. The CDR3 sequence is 15 residues long. CDR1 and CDR2 from the germline V gene are MNHEY and SVGAGI.

J is TRBJ1-2 and V is TRBV29-1; a weak D match, TRBD1 (6 bases). The germline CDR1 and CDR2 sequences are SQVTM and ANQGSEA. The CDR3 runs to 15 residues. Between the trimmed V and J ends, which lost 3 bases and 1 base, there was a span of 15 bases. CDR3 coding DNA: TGCAGCGTTGAGGGGGCAGGGACTGGTAACTATGGCTACACCTTC. Translating it yields CSVEGAGTGNYGYTF.